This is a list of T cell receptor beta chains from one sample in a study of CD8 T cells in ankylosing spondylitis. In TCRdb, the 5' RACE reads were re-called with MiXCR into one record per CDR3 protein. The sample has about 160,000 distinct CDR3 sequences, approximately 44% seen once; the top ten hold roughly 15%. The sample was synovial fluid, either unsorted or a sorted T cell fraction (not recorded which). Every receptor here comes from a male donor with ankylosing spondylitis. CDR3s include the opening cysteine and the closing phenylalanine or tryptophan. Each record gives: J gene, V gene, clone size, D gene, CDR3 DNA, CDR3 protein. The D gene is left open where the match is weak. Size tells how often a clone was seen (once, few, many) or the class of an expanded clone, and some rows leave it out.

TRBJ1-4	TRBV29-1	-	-	TGCAGCGCCGGGACATTTGAAAAACTGTTTTTT	CSAGTFEKLFF
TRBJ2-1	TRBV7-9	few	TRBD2	TGTGCCAGCAGACCCAGCGGGGGGGCCGGGTACAATGAGCAGTTCTTC	CASRPSGGAGYNEQFF
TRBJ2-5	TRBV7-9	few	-	TGTGCCAGCAGCAGTCCCCTCGGACTCCAAATAGAGACCCAGTACTTC	CASSSPLGLQIETQYF
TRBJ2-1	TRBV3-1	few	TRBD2	TGTGCCAGCAGCCCGGTACTAGCGGGAGGCCCTGGGGATGAGCAGTTCTTC	CASSPVLAGGPGDEQFF
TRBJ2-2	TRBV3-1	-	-	TGTGCCAGCAGCCAACTCATCGGCAGGGACACCGGGGAGCTGTTTTTT	CASSQLIGRDTGELFF
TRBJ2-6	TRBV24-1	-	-	TGTGCCACCAGTGACCCGGAGTATGAAAGGGCCAACGTCCTGACTTTC	CATSDPEYERANVLTF
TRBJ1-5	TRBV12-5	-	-	TGTGCTAGTCTCGCAGAGAATTGCAATCAGCCCCAGCATTTT	CASLAENCNQPQHF
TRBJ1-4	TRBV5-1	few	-	TGCGCCAGCAGCCCCCACAGGAAGCGAACGGCGGCTAATGAAAAACTGTTTTTT	CASSPHRKRTAANEKLFF
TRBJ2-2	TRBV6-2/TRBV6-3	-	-	TGTGCCAGCAGTCTGACAGGCGCGAACACCGGGGAGCTGTTTTTT	CASSLTGANTGELFF
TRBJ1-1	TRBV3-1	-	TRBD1	TGTGCCAGCAGCCAAAAAGGGACAGCCAATGAAGCTTTCTTT	CASSQKGTANEAFF
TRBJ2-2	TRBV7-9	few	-	TGTGCCAGCAGCTTTTCACTAACCGGGGAGCTGTTTTTT	CASSFSLTGELFF
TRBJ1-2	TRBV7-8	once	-	TGTGCCAGCAGCTTATTGGGTCCATTAGGCATTGACTATGGCTACACCTTC	CASSLLGPLGIDYGYTF
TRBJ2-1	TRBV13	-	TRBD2	TGTGCCAGCAGCCCAGCGGGACTAGGGGACAATGAGCAGTTCTTC	CASSPAGLGDNEQFF
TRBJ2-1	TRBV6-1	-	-	TGTGCCAGCACTGGCGGGGCCTACAATGAGCAGTTCTTC	CASTGGAYNEQFF
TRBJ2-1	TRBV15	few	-	TGTGCCACCAGCAGAGAGGCAGGGGGGCCCTACAATGAGCAGTTCTTC	CATSREAGGPYNEQFF
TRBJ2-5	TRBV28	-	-	TGTGCCAGCAGTTTAGGCCAGTGGGAGACCCAGTACTTC	CASSLGQWETQYF
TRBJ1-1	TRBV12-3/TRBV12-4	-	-	TGTGCCAGCATCGGGGAGATGAACACTGAAGCTTTCTTT	CASIGEMNTEAFF
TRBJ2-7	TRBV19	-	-	TGTGCCAGTAGTATCCGGTACGACTCCTACGAGCAGTACTTC	CASSIRYDSYEQYF
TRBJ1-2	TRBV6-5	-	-	TGTGCCAGCAGTTTCGCGACAGTTCCTCGGGGCTATGGCTACACCTTC	CASSFATVPRGYGYTF
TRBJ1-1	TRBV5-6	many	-	TGTGCCAGCAGCTATAGCAGGGTAATTGGCACTGAAGCTTTCTTT	CASSYSRVIGTEAFF
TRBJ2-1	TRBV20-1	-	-	TGCAGTGCTAGTACCCTTCACGGGAGTCCCTACAATGAGCAGTTCTTC	CSASTLHGSPYNEQFF
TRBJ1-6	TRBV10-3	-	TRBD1	TGTGCCATCAGTGAGGGGCGGGACAGGGGCGATAATTCACCCCTCCACTTT	CAISEGRDRGDNSPLHF
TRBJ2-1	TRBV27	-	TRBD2	TGTGCCAGCAGTTTAATGGGCCTAGCGGCCTACAATGAGCAGTTCTTC	CASSLMGLAAYNEQFF
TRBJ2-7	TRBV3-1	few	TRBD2	TGTGCCAGCAGCCAAGATAGCGGACTAGCGCGTTTCTACGAGCAGTACTTC	CASSQDSGLARFYEQYF
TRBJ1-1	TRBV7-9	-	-	TGTGCCAGCAACCACAGGGAGAACACTGAAGCTTTCTTT	CASNHRENTEAFF
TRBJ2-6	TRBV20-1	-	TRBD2	TGCAACATGGGCGGGAGGGCCGGCTCTGGGGCCAACGTCCTGACTTTC	CNMGGRAGSGANVLTF
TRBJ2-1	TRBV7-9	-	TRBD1	TGTGCCAGCAGGGCCTCCGGACAGGGGGCTTACAATGAGCAGTTCTTC	CASRASGQGAYNEQFF
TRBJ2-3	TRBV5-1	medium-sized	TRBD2	TGCGCCAGCAGCGGACCTAGCGGGAGTTCGACAGATACGCAGTATTTT	CASSGPSGSSTDTQYF
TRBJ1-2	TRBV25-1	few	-	TGTGCCAGCAGTAAAGGTCTAACCTCGAGCTACACCTTC	CASSKGLTSSYTF
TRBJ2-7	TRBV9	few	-	TGTGCCAGCAGCGTCGTGCCAGAACCCTCTGAGCAGTACTTC	CASSVVPEPSEQYF
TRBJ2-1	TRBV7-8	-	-	TGTGCCAGCAGCTTAGCCCAATGGGGAACCTACAATGAGCAGTTCTTC	CASSLAQWGTYNEQFF
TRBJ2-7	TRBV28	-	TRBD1	TGTGCCAGCAGTTTAAGGGGGCGGGCCTACGAGCAGTACTTC	CASSLRGRAYEQYF
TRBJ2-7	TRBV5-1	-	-	TGCGCCAGCAGCTTGGGCCACCAGGTTCTATCCTACTACGAGCAGTACTTC	CASSLGHQVLSYYEQYF
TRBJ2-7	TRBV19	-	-	TGTGCCAGTAGTCCAGAGGTCCGGGATTTGGCCTACGAGCAGTACTTC	CASSPEVRDLAYEQYF
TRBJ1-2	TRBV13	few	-	TGTGCCAGCAGCTTAGTAGGGAGGTGGGGATATGGCTACACCTTC	CASSLVGRWGYGYTF
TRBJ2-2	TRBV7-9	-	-	TGTGCCAGCTCGCCGGGGATTACGAACACCGGGGAGCTGTTTTTT	CASSPGITNTGELFF
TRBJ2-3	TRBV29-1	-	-	TGCAGCGTTGAAGGGTATGGGACTAGCACAGATACGCAGTATTTT	CSVEGYGTSTDTQYF
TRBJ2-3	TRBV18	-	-	TGTGCCAGCTCACGTTACGTGGACTACACAGATACGCAGTATTTT	CASSRYVDYTDTQYF
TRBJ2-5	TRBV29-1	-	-	TGCAGCGTTGTTCCCCCCCGAGGAAAACGCGGGACCCAGTACTTC	CSVVPPRGKRGTQYF
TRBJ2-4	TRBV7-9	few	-	TGTGCCAGCAGCCAACGAGAGGACTCATTGGACATTCAGTACTTC	CASSQREDSLDIQYF
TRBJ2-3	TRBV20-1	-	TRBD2	TGCAGTGCTAGTGAGGCTAGCGGGAGCACAGATACGCAGTATTTT	CSASEASGSTDTQYF